A single sample gave rise to the 2 T cell receptor beta chains below, sequenced in a study of T cells expressing NK-cell markers. From its re-call of the 5' RACE reads, TCRdb lists each CDR3 protein once, without DNA. The sample totals about 260,000 distinct CDR3 sequences. The sample was blood T cells: a sorted CD56 or NKG2C T cell subset, CD4+ or CD8+ T cells, or bulk PBMC T cells (not recorded which). These receptors originate from a woman between 18 and 70 years old in good health.

This chain joins TRBV9 and TRBJ2-2. CDR1 is SGDLS, CDR2 YYNGEE, per germline. The CDR3 is 14 amino acids. CDR3 in amino acids: CASSVGQPRGELFF.

The chain uses TRBV7-3 and TRBJ2-1. CDR1 and CDR2 (germline): SGHTA, FQGTGA. The length of the CDR3 is 15 residues. CDR3 sequence: CASSLTGDGYNEQFF.